Each of the 20 T cell receptor beta chains below was sequenced from the same sample in a study of memory CD4+ T cells and cytomegalovirus serostatus. Libraries were prepared by immunoSEQ multiplex PCR; TCRdb keeps only in-frame clonotypes and omits some of them. The table shows 56,000 or so clones, with around 78% occurring only once. Single viable CD3+CD4+CD8-CD45RO+ cells were sorted as the memory CD4+ T cells. Source material: memory CD4+ T cells from blood. The source is an adult in good health and CMV-seronegative.

The rearrangement uses TRBV7-2 and TRBJ2-3; D is unresolved. The V gene lost 1 base and the J gene lost 0 bases, with 8 bases spanning the gap. CDR1 SGHTA and CDR2 FQGNSA come from the germline V gene. This CDR3 has 15 residues. The CDR3 protein is CASSLVLSSTDTQYF. DNA of the CDR3: TGTGCCAGCAGCTTAGTCCTTTCTAGCACAGATACGCAGTATTTT.

A single count supports this clone. The rearrangement links TRBV5-1 to TRBJ1-1, with D tentatively TRBD1 (5 bases). The CDR3 runs to 13 residues. The germline V gene encodes CDR1 SGHRS and CDR2 YFSETQ. Trimming cost V 5 bases and J 2 bases, with 10 bases left between them. The CDR3 region has the DNA TGCGCCAGCAGGACAGCTCCAAACACTGAAGCTTTCTTT. This sequence encodes CASRTAPNTEAFF.

This clone occurred a few times. This chain uses TRBV5-4 with TRBJ2-1; TRBD1 might be the D (6 bases). V lost 7 bases, J lost 8 bases, and 16 bases lay in between. The germline gives CDR1 SGHNT, CDR2 YYREEE (reference sequence). The CDR3 sequence is 13 residues long. The CDR3 DNA follows: TGTGCCAGCGCGTTACAGGGATGGGATGAGCAGTTCTTC. It is translated as CASALQGWDEQFF.

The genes are TRBV5-4 and TRBJ2-3; no firm D call. The germline V and J ends were trimmed by 0 bases and 3 bases, with 14 bases remaining between them. The CDR3 spans 16 residues. CDR1 is SGHNT and CDR2 is YYREEE in the germline V gene (reference sequence). CDR3 loop: CASSLEGHRWTDTQYF. CDR3 nucleotides: TGTGCCAGCAGCTTGGAAGGTCATCGCTGGACAGATACGCAGTATTTT.

This chain links TRBV19 with TRBJ1-2; maybe TRBD1 (6 bases). The germline gives CDR1 LNHDA, CDR2 SQIVND (reference sequence). This CDR3 contains 15 residues. Between the trimmed V and J ends, which lost 0 bases and 4 bases, there was a span of 12 bases. The CDR3, as DNA: TGTGCCAGTAGTATAGAGGGGGCTCATATCTATGGCTACACCTTC. Amino acids: CASSIEGAHIYGYTF.

The chain uses TRBV2 and TRBJ2-3; no clear D. V gave up 6 bases and J gave up 5 bases, with 18 bases separating them. CDR1 and CDR2 from the germline V gene are SNHLY and FYNNEI. The CDR3 has 15 residues. CDR3 in amino acids: CASSPRGLPRDTQYF. The CDR3 DNA is TGTGCCAGCAGCCCGAGAGGCCTCCCTCGAGATACGCAGTATTTT.

The chain links TRBV9 to TRBJ2-2, with 8 bases identical to TRBD2. The trim removed 0 bases at V and 6 bases at J, leaving 7 bases unmatched. This CDR3 is built from 16 residues. Germline CDR1 SGDLS, CDR2 YYNGEE. The CDR3 sequence is CASSVGLAGGAGELFF. The DNA of the CDR3 is TGTGCCAGCAGCGTAGGACTGGCGGGAGGTGCCGGGGAGCTGTTTTTT.

CDR3 nucleotide sequence: TGTGCCAGCAGTTTATCAGCGGTTCGGGGTAGGGAGACCCAGTACTTC. It translates to CASSLSAVRGRETQYF. The chain recombines TRBV27 with TRBJ2-5, with a possible D match to TRBD2 (5 bases). Germline assignment: CDR1 MNHEY and CDR2 SMNVEV (reference sequence). V lost 0 bases, J lost 5 bases, and 16 bases lay in between. This CDR3 has 16 residues.

This sequence joins TRBV28 and TRBJ2-2; D may be TRBD1 or TRBD2 (5 bases each). This CDR3 has 15 amino acids. Germline lookup yields CDR1 MDHEN and CDR2 SYDVKM. V was cut by 6 bases and J by 2 bases, with 13 bases left in between. CDR3 loop: CASRGTNSNTGELFF. CDR3 DNA: TGTGCCAGCAGGGGGACGAATTCTAACACCGGGGAGCTGTTTTTT.

This clone was detected only once. The chain employs TRBV7-2 and TRBJ1-5; D not certain. This CDR3 is built from 13 residues. Trimming shortened V by 4 bases and J by 1 base, and 5 bases separated the two germline ends. Germline loops: CDR1 SGHTA, CDR2 FQGNSA. In DNA, the CDR3 is TGTGCCAGCAGCTCCAGAAGCAATCAGCCCCAGCATTTT. This codes for CASSSRSNQPQHF.

This clone was detected only a few times. The chain uses TRBV10-1 and TRBJ1-5; D is uncertain. The CDR3 extends over 13 amino acids. Germline CDR1 reads WNHNN; CDR2 reads SYGVQD (reference sequence). V was pared by 6 bases and J by 0 bases, with 6 bases between. CDR3 bases: TGCGCCAGCAGCGAGAATAGCAATCAGCCCCAGCATTTT. Amino acids: CASSENSNQPQHF.

This clone was counted a single time. The chain recombines TRBV10-3 with TRBJ1-3; 8 bases align to TRBD1. Germline CDR1 ENHRY, CDR2 SYGVKD. V lost 9 bases to trimming and J lost 2 bases; unmatched junction nucleotides: 6. The CDR3 consists of 14 residues. The CDR3 coding sequence is TGTGCCATAATGGACAGGGTAACTGGAAACACCATATATTTT. This gives the protein CAIMDRVTGNTIYF.

The CDR3 DNA is TGTGCCAGCAGTCCCGCTCGCTACGAGCAGTACTTC. Translated, it gives CASSPARYEQYF. The chain is built from TRBV7-4 and TRBJ2-7, with D unclear. Germline V CDR1 and CDR2: SGHVT, SQSDAQ. CDR3 size: 12 residues. V lost 6 bases and J 3 bases, leaving 9 bases between the germline ends.

The J gene is TRBJ2-3, the V gene TRBV7-3; 10 nucleotides align to TRBD2. The CDR3 is 16 amino acids. Germline CDR1 reads SGHTA; CDR2 reads FQGTGA. V was pared by 1 base and J by 1 base, with 2 bases of the junction left unmatched. CDR3 nucleotide sequence: TGTGCCAGCAGCTTAAATGGACTAGCGGGCACAGATACGCAGTATTTT. Protein: CASSLNGLAGTDTQYF.

The CDR3, as DNA: TGTGCCAGCAGCTTGCTCGCAGGGGTTTCTGGAAACACCATATATTTT. Its protein product is CASSLLAGVSGNTIYF. The chain joins TRBV5-5 to TRBJ1-3; D possibly corresponds to TRBD1 (6 bases). Germline V lookup: CDR1 SGHKS, CDR2 YYEKEE (reference sequence). Trimming removed 1 base at V and 1 base at J, with 12 bases between. This CDR3 comprises 16 residues.

The table lists this clone with a few counts. The V gene is TRBV28, the J gene TRBJ1-5; D remains unclear. Germline V gene sequence: CDR1 MDHEN, CDR2 SYDVKM. The V end was cut by 8 bases, the J end by 4 bases, with 15 bases between. This CDR3 is built from 14 residues. The chain's CDR3 is CASSRQARNQPQHF. DNA for the CDR3: TGTGCCAGCTCGAGGCAGGCCAGAAATCAGCCCCAGCATTTT. The variable domain in full, with the rest retrieved from reference TRBV28 and TRBJ1-5, is DVKVTQSSRYLVKRTGEKVFLECVQDMDHENMFWYRQDPGLGLRLIYFSYDVKMKEKGDIPEGYSVSREKKERFSLILESASTNQTSMYLCASSRQARNQPQHFGDGTRLSIL.

The rearrangement joins TRBV5-1 to TRBJ1-6; possibly TRBD1 for D (5 bases). This CDR3 is 13 amino acids long. With 3 bases removed from V and 7 bases from J, the gap between germline ends came to 8 bases. Germline values: CDR1 SGHRS, CDR2 YFSETQ. The CDR3 reads CASSSGTNSPLHF. CDR3 coding DNA: TGCGCCAGCAGCTCGGGGACCAATTCACCCCTCCACTTT.

The chain employs TRBV6-4 and TRBJ1-2; no definite D call. The germline V gene has CDR1 MRHNA and CDR2 SNTAGT. The V end lost 5 bases, the J end lost 0 bases, and 19 bases lay between the germline ends. The CDR3 has 17 residues. In DNA form, the CDR3 reads TGTGCCAGCAGTCCCCATGGCCGGGTTGAAGCTAACTATGGCTACACCTTC. Translation gives CASSPHGRVEANYGYTF.

This clone was seen a handful of times. The CDR3 nucleotides read TGTGCCAGCAGTTTATCAAGGACAGGGAGTGGCTACACCTTC. Translating it yields CASSLSRTGSGYTF. V usage is TRBV28 and J usage is TRBJ1-2; 8 positions agree with TRBD1. Germline-derived CDR1 and CDR2 are MDHEN and SYDVKM. This CDR3 is 14 amino acids long. V was clipped by 1 base and J by 7 bases; unmatched bases: 5.

The rearrangement links TRBV25-1 to TRBJ2-5; 7 bases are shared with TRBD1. This CDR3 contains 17 residues. The germline V gene encodes CDR1 MGHDK and CDR2 SYGVNS. Losses at the gene ends were 7 bases for V and 4 bases for J; bases not matched to a gene: 18. The CDR3 here is CASTPQKAGGIRETQYF. The CDR3 DNA reads as TGTGCCAGCACCCCCCAAAAGGCAGGGGGAATAAGAGAGACCCAGTACTTC.